This TCR beta chain stems from a study of PD-1 blockade in classical Hodgkin lymphoma. Whole-study findings and limits: The drivers behind the repertoire differences, possibly disease activity or prior therapy, remain undefined. Newly diagnosed patients were said to have less baseline TCR diversity than healthy donors did.

About this clone itself: Its specificity is unknown.

The time point is: newly diagnosed, previously untreated cHL patient sample. Isolation of CD8+ T cells from thawed PBMCs used magnetic negative selection. Researchers used newly diagnosed, untreated classical Hodgkin lymphoma PBMCs for comparison. Using immunoSEQ multiplex PCR, the repertoire was profiled, and TCRdb retains in-frame clones only, with some absent. The data show 3,200 or so clones, approximately 70% seen once. Germline-derived CDR1 and CDR2 are MNHEY and SMNVEV (reference sequence). The V end lost 8 bases, the J end lost 0 bases, and 11 bases lay between the germline ends. The CDR3 loop spans 14 amino acids.

The specimen was CD8+ T cells from blood. V gene TRBV27 combines with J gene TRBJ1-5; tentatively, D is TRBD1 (5 bases). This TCR derives from a human donor with classical Hodgkin lymphoma. The CDR3 bases are TGTGCCAGCGGGACCGGTTATAGCAATCAGCCCCAGCATTTT. As protein: CASGTGYSNQPQHF.